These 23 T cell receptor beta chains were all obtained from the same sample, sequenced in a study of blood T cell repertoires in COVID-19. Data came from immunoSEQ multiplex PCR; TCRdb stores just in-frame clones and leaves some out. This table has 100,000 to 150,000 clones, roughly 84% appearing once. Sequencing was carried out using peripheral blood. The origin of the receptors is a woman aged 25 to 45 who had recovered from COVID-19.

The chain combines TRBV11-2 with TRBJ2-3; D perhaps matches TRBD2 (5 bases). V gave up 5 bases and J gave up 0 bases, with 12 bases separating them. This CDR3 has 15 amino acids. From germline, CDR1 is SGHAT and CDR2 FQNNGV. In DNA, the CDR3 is TGTGCCAGCAGCACCCGAGCGGACAGCACAGATACGCAGTATTTT. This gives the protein CASSTRADSTDTQYF. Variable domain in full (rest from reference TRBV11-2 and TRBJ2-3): EAGVAQSPRYKIIEKRQSVAFWCNPISGHATLYWYQQILGQGPKLLIQFQNNGVVDDSQLPKDRFSAERLKGVDSTLKIQPAKLEDSAVYLCASSTRADSTDTQYFGPGTRLTVL.

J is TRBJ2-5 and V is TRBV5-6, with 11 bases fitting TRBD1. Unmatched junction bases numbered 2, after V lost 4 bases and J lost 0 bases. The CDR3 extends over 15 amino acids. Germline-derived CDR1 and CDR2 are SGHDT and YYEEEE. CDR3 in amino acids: CASSKDRGHQETQYF. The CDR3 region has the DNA TGTGCCAGCAGCAAGGACAGGGGGCACCAAGAGACCCAGTACTTC.

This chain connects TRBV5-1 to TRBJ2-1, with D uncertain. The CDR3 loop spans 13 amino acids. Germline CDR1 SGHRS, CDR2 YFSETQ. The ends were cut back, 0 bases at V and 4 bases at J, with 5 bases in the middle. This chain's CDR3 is CASSLGQYNEQFF. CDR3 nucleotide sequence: TGCGCCAGCAGCTTGGGTCAGTACAATGAGCAGTTCTTC.

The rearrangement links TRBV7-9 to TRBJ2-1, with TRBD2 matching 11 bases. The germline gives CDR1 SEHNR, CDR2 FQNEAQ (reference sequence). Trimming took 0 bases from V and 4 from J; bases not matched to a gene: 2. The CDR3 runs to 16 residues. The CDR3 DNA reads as TGTGCCAGCAGCTTAGCTAGCGGGGGGGCTTACAATGAGCAGTTCTTC. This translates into CASSLASGGAYNEQFF.

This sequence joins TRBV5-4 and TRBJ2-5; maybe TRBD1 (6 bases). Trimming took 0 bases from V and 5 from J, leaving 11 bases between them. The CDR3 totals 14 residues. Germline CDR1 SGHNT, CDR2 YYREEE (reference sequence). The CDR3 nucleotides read TGTGCCAGCAGCTTGGAGACAGGCGGGGAGACCCAGTACTTC. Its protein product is CASSLETGGETQYF.

CDR3 coding DNA: TGTGCCAGCAGCCCCGGAGGGTCAGATACGCAGTATTTT. Protein sequence: CASSPGGSDTQYF. The genes are TRBV3-1 (or the pseudogene TRBV3-2) and TRBJ2-3, with D maybe TRBD2 (6 bases). Germline CDR1 LGHDT, CDR2 YNNKEL (reference sequence). V was trimmed by 4 bases and J by 4 bases, leaving 9 bases between them. This CDR3 spans 13 amino acids.

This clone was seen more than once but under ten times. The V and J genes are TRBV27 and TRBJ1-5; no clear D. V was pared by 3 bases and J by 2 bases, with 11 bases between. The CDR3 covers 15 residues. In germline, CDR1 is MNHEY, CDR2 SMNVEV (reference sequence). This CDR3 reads CASSFMSQGNQPQHF. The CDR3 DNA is TGTGCCAGCAGTTTTATGAGTCAGGGCAATCAGCCCCAGCATTTT.

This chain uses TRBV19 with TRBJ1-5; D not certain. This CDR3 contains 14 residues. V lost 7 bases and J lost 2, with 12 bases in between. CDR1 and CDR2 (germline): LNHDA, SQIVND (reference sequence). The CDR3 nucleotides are TGTGCCAGTACCCCGGTGGAGGGCAATCAGCCCCAGCATTTT. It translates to CASTPVEGNQPQHF.

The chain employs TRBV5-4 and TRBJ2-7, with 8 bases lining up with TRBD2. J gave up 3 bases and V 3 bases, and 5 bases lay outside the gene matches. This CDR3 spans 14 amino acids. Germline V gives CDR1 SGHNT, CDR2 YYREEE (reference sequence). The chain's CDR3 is CASSSGTRVYEQYF. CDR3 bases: TGTGCCAGCAGCTCCGGGACTAGGGTCTACGAGCAGTACTTC.

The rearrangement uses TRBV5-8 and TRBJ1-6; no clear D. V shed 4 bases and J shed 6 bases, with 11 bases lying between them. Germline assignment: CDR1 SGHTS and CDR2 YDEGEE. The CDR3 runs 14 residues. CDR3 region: CASSIPLANSPLHF. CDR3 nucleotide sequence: TGTGCCAGCAGCATACCCTTGGCTAATTCACCCCTCCACTTT. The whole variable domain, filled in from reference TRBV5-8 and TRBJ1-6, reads EAGVTQSPTHLIKTRGQQATLRCSPISGHTSVYWYQQALGLGLQFLLWYDEGEERNRGNFPPRFSGRQFPNYSSELNVNALELEDSALYLCASSIPLANSPLHFGNGTRLTVT.

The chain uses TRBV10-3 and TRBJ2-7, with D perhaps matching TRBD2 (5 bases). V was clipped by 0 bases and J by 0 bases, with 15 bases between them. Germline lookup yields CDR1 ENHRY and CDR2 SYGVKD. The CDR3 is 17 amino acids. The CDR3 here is CAISESGSSESSYEQYF. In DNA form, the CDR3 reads TGTGCCATCAGTGAGTCGGGGAGTAGCGAGAGCTCCTACGAGCAGTACTTC.

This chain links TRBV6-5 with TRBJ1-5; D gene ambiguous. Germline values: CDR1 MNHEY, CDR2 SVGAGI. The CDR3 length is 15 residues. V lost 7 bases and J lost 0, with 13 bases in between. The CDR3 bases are TGTGCCAGCAATCCCCTACAGACTAGCAATCAGCCCCAGCATTTT. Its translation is CASNPLQTSNQPQHF.

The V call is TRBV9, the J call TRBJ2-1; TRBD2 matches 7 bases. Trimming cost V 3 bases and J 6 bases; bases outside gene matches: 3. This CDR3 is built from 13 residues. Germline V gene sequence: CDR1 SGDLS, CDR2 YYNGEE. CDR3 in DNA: TGTGCCAGCAGCGGGGGGAGGGGCAATGAGCAGTTCTTC. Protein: CASSGGRGNEQFF.

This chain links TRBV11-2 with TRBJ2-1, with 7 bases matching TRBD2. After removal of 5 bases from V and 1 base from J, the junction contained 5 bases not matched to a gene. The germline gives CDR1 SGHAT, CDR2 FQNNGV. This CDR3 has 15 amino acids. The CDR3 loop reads CASSGSGRSYNEQFF. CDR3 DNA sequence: TGTGCCAGCAGCGGGTCCGGGAGGTCCTACAATGAGCAGTTCTTC.

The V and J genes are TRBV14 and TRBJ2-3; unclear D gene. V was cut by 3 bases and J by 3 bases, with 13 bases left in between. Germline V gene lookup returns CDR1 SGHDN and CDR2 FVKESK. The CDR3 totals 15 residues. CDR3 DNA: TGTGCCAGCAGCCACTCTTTCCCTTCGACAGATACGCAGTATTTT. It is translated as CASSHSFPSTDTQYF.

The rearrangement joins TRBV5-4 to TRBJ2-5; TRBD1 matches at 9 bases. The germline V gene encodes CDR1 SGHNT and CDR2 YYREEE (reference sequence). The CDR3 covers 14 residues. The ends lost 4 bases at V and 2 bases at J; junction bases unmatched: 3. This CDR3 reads CASSIGTGQETQYF. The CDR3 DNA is TGTGCCAGCAGCATCGGGACAGGGCAAGAGACCCAGTACTTC.

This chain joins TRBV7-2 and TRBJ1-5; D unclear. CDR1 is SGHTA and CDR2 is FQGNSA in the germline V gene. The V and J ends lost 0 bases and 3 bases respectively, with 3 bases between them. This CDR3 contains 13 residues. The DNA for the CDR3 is TGTGCCAGCAGCTTAGCGGCCAATCAGCCCCAGCATTTT. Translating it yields CASSLAANQPQHF. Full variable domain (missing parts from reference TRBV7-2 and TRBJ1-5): GAGVSQSPSNKVTEKGKDVELRCDPISGHTALYWYRQSLGQGLEFLIYFQGNSAPDKSGLPSDRFSAERTGGSVSTLTIQRTQQEDSAVYLCASSLAANQPQHFGDGTRLSIL.

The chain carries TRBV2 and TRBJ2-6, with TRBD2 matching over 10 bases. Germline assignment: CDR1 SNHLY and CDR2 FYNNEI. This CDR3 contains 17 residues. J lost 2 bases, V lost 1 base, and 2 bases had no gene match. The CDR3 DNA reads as TGTGCCAGCAGTGAAGACCTAGCGGGGGCTGGGGCCAACGTCCTGACTTTC. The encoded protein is CASSEDLAGAGANVLTF.

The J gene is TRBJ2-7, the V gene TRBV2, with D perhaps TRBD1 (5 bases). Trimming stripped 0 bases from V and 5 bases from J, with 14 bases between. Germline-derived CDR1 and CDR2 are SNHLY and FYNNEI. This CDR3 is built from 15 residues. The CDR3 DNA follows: TGTGCCAGCAGTGAAGCACTAACAGGAACCCACGAGCAGTACTTC. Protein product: CASSEALTGTHEQYF. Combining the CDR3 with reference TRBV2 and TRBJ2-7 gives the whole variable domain EPEVTQTPSHQVTQMGQEVILRCVPISNHLYFYWYRQILGQKVEFLVSFYNNEISEKSEIFDDQFSVERPDGSNFTLKIRSTKLEDSAMYFCASSEALTGTHEQYFGPGTRLTVT.

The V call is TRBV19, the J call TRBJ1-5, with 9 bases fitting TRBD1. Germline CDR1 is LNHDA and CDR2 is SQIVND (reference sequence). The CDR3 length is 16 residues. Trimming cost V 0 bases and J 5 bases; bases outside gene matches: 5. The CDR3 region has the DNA TGTGCCAGTAGTATAGAACCGGGACAGGGCCATCAGCCCCAGCATTTT. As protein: CASSIEPGQGHQPQHF. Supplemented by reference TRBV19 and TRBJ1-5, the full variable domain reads DGGITQSPKYLFRKEGQNVTLSCEQNLNHDAMYWYRQDPGQGLRLIYYSQIVNDFQKGDIAEGYSVSREKKESFPLTVTSAQKNPTAFYLCASSIEPGQGHQPQHFGDGTRLSIL.

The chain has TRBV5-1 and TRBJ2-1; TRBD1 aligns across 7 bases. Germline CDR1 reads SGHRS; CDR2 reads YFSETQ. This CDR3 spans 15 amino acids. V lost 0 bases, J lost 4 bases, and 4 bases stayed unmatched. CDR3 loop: CASSLADREYNEQFF. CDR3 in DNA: TGCGCCAGCAGCTTGGCCGACAGGGAATACAATGAGCAGTTCTTC.

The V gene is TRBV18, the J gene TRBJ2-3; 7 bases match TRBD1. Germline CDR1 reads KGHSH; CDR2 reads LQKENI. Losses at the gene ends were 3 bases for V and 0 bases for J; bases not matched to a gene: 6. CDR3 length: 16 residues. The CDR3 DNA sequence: TGTGCCAGCTCACCTGACAGGGATAGGAGCACAGATACGCAGTATTTT. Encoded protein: CASSPDRDRSTDTQYF. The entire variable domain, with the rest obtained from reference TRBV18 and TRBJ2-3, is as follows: NAGVMQNPRHLVRRRGQEARLRCSPMKGHSHVYWYRQLPEEGLKFMVYLQKENIIDESGMPKERFSAEFPKEGPSILRIQQVVRGDSAAYFCASSPDRDRSTDTQYFGPGTRLTVL.

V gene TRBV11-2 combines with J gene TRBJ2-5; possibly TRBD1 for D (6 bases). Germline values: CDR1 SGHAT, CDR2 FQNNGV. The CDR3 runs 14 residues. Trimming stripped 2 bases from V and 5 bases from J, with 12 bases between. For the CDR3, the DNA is TGTGCCAGCAGCTTACCGACAGGAAGGGAGACCCAGTACTTC. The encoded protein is CASSLPTGRETQYF.